The present entry profiles one T cell receptor (beta chain) with its context. Its specificity is not known. The data derive from a study of T-cell memory formation after mild COVID-19. Study-wide points: The SARS-CoV-2 specificity of second-wave clones reaching peak at day 37 remained unverified.

Sample barcodes and UMIs were carried by the TCR alpha and TCR beta cDNA libraries that 5'RACE generated with constant-segment primers. MiXCR, run by TCRdb on the 5' RACE reads, gives a single entry per CDR3 protein. The data show around 250,000 distinct CDR3 sequences, roughly 14% seen once. This CDR3 is built from 14 residues. The ends lost 4 bases at V and 8 bases at J; junction bases unmatched: 9. The germline V gene has CDR1 SGHRS and CDR2 YFSETQ. This rearrangement joins TRBV5-1 to TRBJ2-3; 8 nucleotides align to TRBD1. What was sequenced was PBMCs or a T cell subset sorted from them (not recorded which). This clonotype was obtained from an adult woman who had mild COVID-19 (a few samples of this study predate the infection). Cell type and time point are not known. The CDR3 nucleotides are TGCGCCAGCAGCAGGTTGACAGGGGATGTTACGCAGTATTTT. Translating gives CASSRLTGDVTQYF.